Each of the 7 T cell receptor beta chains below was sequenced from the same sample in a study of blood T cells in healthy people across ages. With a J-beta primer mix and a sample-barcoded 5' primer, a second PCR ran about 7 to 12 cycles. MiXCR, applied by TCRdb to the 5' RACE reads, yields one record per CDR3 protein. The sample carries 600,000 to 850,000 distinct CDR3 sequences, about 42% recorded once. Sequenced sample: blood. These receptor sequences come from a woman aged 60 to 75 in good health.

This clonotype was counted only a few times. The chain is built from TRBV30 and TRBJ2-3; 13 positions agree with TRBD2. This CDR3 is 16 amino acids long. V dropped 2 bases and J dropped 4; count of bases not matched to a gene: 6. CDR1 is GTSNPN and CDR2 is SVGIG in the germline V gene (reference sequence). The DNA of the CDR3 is TGTGCCTGGAGTCCGGGACTAGCGGGGCCAGCAGATACGCAGTATTTT. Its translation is CAWSPGLAGPADTQYF.

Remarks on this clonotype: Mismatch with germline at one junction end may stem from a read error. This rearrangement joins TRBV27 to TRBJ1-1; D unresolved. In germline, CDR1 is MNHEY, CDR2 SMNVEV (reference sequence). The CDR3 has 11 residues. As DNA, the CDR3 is TGTGCCAGCGGTTTGGGGAGGGAAGCTTTCTTT. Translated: CASGLGREAFF.

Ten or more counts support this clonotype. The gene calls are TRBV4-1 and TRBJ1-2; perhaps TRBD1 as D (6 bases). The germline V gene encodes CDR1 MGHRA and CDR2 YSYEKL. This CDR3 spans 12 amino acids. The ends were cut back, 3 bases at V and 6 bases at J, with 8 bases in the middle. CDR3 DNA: TGCGCCAGCAGCCAGGGGGCGGATGGCTACACCTTC. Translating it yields CASSQGADGYTF.

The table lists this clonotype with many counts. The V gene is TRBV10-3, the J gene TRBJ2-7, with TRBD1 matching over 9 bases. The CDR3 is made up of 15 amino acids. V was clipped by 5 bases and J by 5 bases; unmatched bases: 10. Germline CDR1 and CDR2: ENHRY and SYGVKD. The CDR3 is CAISFTGTGIDEQYF. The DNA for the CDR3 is TGTGCCATCAGTTTTACCGGGACAGGGATTGACGAGCAGTACTTC.

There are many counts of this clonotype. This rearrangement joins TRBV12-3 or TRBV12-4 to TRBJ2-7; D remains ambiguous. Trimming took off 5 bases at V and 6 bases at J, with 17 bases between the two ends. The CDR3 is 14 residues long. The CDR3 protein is CASSPSFPGREQYF. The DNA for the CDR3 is TGTGCCAGCAGTCCCAGTTTCCCCGGTCGCGAGCAGTACTTC.

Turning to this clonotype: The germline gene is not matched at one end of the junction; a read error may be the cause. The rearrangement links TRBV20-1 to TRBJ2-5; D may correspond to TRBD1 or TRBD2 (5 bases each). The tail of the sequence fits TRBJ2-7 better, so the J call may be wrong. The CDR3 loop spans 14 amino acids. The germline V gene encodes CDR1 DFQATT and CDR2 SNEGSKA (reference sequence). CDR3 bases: TGCAATGCTGAATCGGGACCCCAAGGTTCCGAGCAGTACTTC. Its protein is CNAESGPQGSEQYF.

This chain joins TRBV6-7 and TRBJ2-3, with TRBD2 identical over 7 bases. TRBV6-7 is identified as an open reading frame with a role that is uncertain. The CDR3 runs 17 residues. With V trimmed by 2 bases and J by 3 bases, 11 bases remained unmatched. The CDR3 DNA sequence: TGTGCCAGCAGTTACCGCCGCGGCGGGAGTCGTACAGATACGCAGTATTTT. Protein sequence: CASSYRRGGSRTDTQYF.